This T cell receptor (beta chain) was identified during a study of T cell changes during pregnancy in multiple sclerosis. TCRdb's table, derived via immunoSEQ multiplex PCR, lists solely in-frame clones and lacks some. In the table there are 35,000 to 45,000 clones, 91% of which are singletons. The clonotype originates from a female donor in good health, enrolled as a control in a pregnancy study. This specimen was CD4+ T cells from peripheral blood mononuclear cells, taken after pregnancy.

The CDR3 coding sequence is TGTGCCAGCAGCCTCGGGACAGGCCTTTTTACGGAGCAGTTCTTC. This encodes CASSLGTGLFTEQFF. The chain links TRBV5-6 to TRBJ2-1, with 8 bases lining up with TRBD1. This CDR3 region has 15 residues. Trimming removed 4 bases from V and 10 bases from J; junction bases left unmatched: 13. CDR1 is SGHDT, CDR2 YYEEEE, per germline.